The 23 T cell receptor beta chains given below trace back to one sample, sequenced in a study of graft-versus-host responses after intestinal transplantation. Profiled with immunoSEQ multiplex PCR; TCRdb holds only in-frame clones, not every one. The sample includes about 63,000 clones, roughly nine tenths of them seen just once. From the graft tissue, intraepithelial and lamina propria lymphocytes were released through processing. This specimen was ileum tissue, taken 350 to 400 days after transplant. These receptors were obtained from a human patient who received an intestinal transplant, so some T cells may come from the graft donor.

The chain employs TRBV10-2 and TRBJ2-3; D not certain. The CDR3 has 13 residues. Germline V gene lookup returns CDR1 WSHSY and CDR2 SAAADI. V was trimmed by 4 bases and J by 8 bases, leaving 13 bases between them. The CDR3 DNA is TGCGCCAGCAGTGTCCTTTCTTTGGGTACGCAGTATTTT. This translates into CASSVLSLGTQYF.

This sequence joins TRBV10-3 and TRBJ2-7, with 13 bases aligning to TRBD2. The CDR3 has 17 amino acids. Germline V gene data show CDR1 as ENHRY and CDR2 as SYGVKD. The junction had 8 bases not matched to a gene; V was cut back by 6 bases and J by 0 bases. The CDR3 sequence: CAISASGLAGTSYEQYF. In nucleotides, the CDR3 is TGTGCCATCAGCGCCTCGGGACTAGCGGGAACCTCCTACGAGCAGTACTTC.

V is TRBV19 and J is TRBJ2-7; tentatively, D is TRBD1 (6 bases). There are 14 residues in the CDR3. The ends were cut back, 10 bases at V and 5 bases at J, with 21 bases in the middle. Germline V gene sequence: CDR1 LNHDA, CDR2 SQIVND (reference sequence). CDR3 nucleotides: TGTGCCACCTCACGAGTCGGGACAAACAACGAGCAGTACTTC. This sequence encodes CATSRVGTNNEQYF. The whole variable domain, remainder taken from reference TRBV19 and TRBJ2-7, is DGGITQSPKYLFRKEGQNVTLSCEQNLNHDAMYWYRQDPGQGLRLIYYSQIVNDFQKGDIAEGYSVSREKKESFPLTVTSAQKNPTAFYLCATSRVGTNNEQYFGPGTRLTVT.

Turning to this clone: Sequence at one end of the junction differs from germline and may be a read error. The V call is TRBV6-5, the J call TRBJ2-2, with TRBD2 identical over 11 bases. Germline CDR1 reads MNHEY; CDR2 reads SVGAGI. This CDR3 has 16 amino acids. Here the CDR3 reads CAGSFTSGGVTGELFF. The CDR3 DNA is TGTGCCGGCAGTTTCACTAGCGGGGGAGTCACCGGGGAGCTGTTTTTT.

This clone was observed once. The sample contains more than one DNA sequence encoding this CDR3. The chain has TRBV28 and TRBJ2-5, with 14 nucleotides matching TRBD2. With V trimmed by 10 bases and J by 5 bases, 9 bases remained unmatched. Germline values: CDR1 MDHEN, CDR2 SYDVKM. The CDR3 covers 15 residues. The CDR3 sequence: CATQTSGGAQETQYF. CDR3 nucleotide sequence: TGTGCCACCCAGACTAGCGGGGGGGCTCAGGAGACCCAGTACTTC.

This chain links TRBV7-8 with TRBJ2-3, with TRBD2 identical over 12 bases. The trim removed 2 bases at V and 2 bases at J, leaving 8 bases unmatched. CDR1 is SGHVS, CDR2 FQNEAQ, per germline. This CDR3 region has 18 residues. CDR3 coding DNA: TGTGCCAGCAGCTTAATCCTAGCGGGAGGGCCAGACACAGATACGCAGTATTTT. This sequence encodes CASSLILAGGPDTDTQYF.

V usage is TRBV6-5 and J usage is TRBJ2-3; perhaps TRBD2 as D (6 bases). V was shortened by 7 bases and J by 5 bases, with 19 bases between the two germline ends. Germline V CDR1 and CDR2: MNHEY, SVGAGI. The length of the CDR3 is 15 residues. As DNA, the CDR3 is TGTGCCAGCAAGATGGAGGGCAATCTTATAGATACGCAGTATTTT. It specifies CASKMEGNLIDTQYF.

V is TRBV7-9 and J is TRBJ2-1, with D hard to call. This CDR3 spans 12 amino acids. In germline, CDR1 is SEHNR, CDR2 FQNEAQ (reference sequence). Trimming took off 0 bases at V and 7 bases at J, with 4 bases between the two ends. Written as DNA, the CDR3 is TGTGCCAGCAGCTTAGCCATAAATGAGCAGTTCTTC. It yields the protein CASSLAINEQFF.

In regard to this clone: The sample carries other DNA sequences with the same CDR3. This chain connects TRBV5-6 to TRBJ1-2; 8 bases match TRBD1. Germline V lookup: CDR1 SGHDT, CDR2 YYEEEE. V shed 4 bases, J shed 4 bases, and the junction held 9 bases outside the gene matches. This CDR3 is 15 amino acids long. In DNA, the CDR3 is TGTGCCAGCAGCCACCCACAGGGGGTGGGCTATGGCTACACCTTC. It yields the protein CASSHPQGVGYGYTF.

This rearrangement joins TRBV10-3 to TRBJ2-7; 8 bases agree with TRBD1. The junction had 7 bases not matched to a gene; V was cut back by 2 bases and J by 1 base. CDR1 ENHRY and CDR2 SYGVKD come from the germline V gene. This CDR3 has 16 amino acids. CDR3 in DNA: TGTGCCATCAGTGAGAAAACAGGGGGGAGGTCCTACGAGCAGTACTTC. Its translation is CAISEKTGGRSYEQYF.

This clone was recorded once. The genes are TRBV12-5 and TRBJ1-2; 10 positions match TRBD1. Germline trimming cut 1 base from V and 7 bases from J; bases unmatched to any gene: 9. This CDR3 is 16 amino acids long. The V gene's germline CDR1 is LGHNT and CDR2 FRNRAP. CDR3 sequence reads: CASGLGLRDRGGGYTF. In DNA form, the CDR3 reads TGTGCTAGTGGTTTGGGGCTCCGGGACAGGGGAGGTGGCTACACCTTC.

V usage is TRBV4-1 and J usage is TRBJ2-5; 12 bases fit TRBD1. V dropped 1 base and J dropped 2; count of bases not matched to a gene: 2. This CDR3 contains 16 residues. CDR1 and CDR2 from the germline V gene are MGHRA and YSYEKL. The CDR3 DNA sequence: TGCGCCAGCAGCCAAGGGGACAGGGGGCATCAAGAGACCCAGTACTTC. It encodes CASSQGDRGHQETQYF.

The V call is TRBV11-3, the J call TRBJ1-2; TRBD1 is a possible D gene (6 bases). Looked up from germline, CDR1 is SGHNT and CDR2 is YENEEA. The CDR3 spans 16 residues. V lost 5 bases to trimming and J lost 3 bases, with 19 bases between them. CDR3 amino acids: CASSPFRQGQHYGYTF. For the CDR3, the DNA is TGTGCCAGCAGCCCCTTTAGGCAGGGGCAGCACTATGGCTACACCTTC. Supplemented by reference TRBV11-3 and TRBJ1-2, the full variable domain reads EAGVVQSPRYKIIEKKQPVAFWCNPISGHNTLYWYLQNLGQGPELLIRYENEEAVDDSQLPKDRFSAERLKGVDSTLKIQPAELGDSAVYLCASSPFRQGQHYGYTFGSGTRLTVV.

This rearrangement joins TRBV9 to TRBJ2-5; no firm D call. V was trimmed by 0 bases and J by 4 bases, leaving 7 bases between them. The CDR3 is 13 amino acids. Germline V gene sequence: CDR1 SGDLS, CDR2 YYNGEE. In nucleotides, the CDR3 is TGTGCCAGCAGCGTAGATTCGGGAGAGACCCAGTACTTC. As protein: CASSVDSGETQYF.

The chain couples TRBV6-5 to TRBJ2-7; the D gene is possibly TRBD1 (8 bases). Germline V lookup: CDR1 MNHEY, CDR2 SVGAGI. Trimming took off 8 bases at V and 6 bases at J, with 20 bases between the two ends. The CDR3 is 14 residues long. CDR3 nucleotide sequence: TGTGCCAGCTGCAGCGGGACAGGTGTCTCCGAGCAGTACTTC. This sequence encodes CASCSGTGVSEQYF.

V gene TRBV5-5 combines with J gene TRBJ2-1; 13 nucleotides agree with TRBD2. Germline lookup yields CDR1 SGHKS and CDR2 YYEKEE (reference sequence). This CDR3 comprises 15 residues. Unmatched junction bases numbered 6, after V lost 3 bases and J lost 9 bases. CDR3 amino acids: CASSWGTSGEGEQFF. For the CDR3, the DNA is TGTGCCAGCAGCTGGGGGACTAGCGGGGAGGGTGAGCAGTTCTTC. Combining the CDR3 with reference TRBV5-5 and TRBJ2-1 gives the whole variable domain DAGVTQSPTHLIKTRGQQVTLRCSPISGHKSVSWYQQVLGQGPQFIFQYYEKEERGRGNFPDRFSARQFPNYSSELNVNALLLGDSALYLCASSWGTSGEGEQFFGPGTRLTVL.

The table lists this clone with a count of one. V usage is TRBV6-6 and J usage is TRBJ2-7; 8 bases fit TRBD2. The trim removed 8 bases at V and 7 bases at J, leaving 10 bases unmatched. The CDR3 runs 13 residues. The V gene's germline CDR1 is MNHNY and CDR2 SVGAGI (reference sequence). The CDR3 DNA reads TGTGCCAGCCTACCAGCGGGAGAAGGTGAGCAGTACTTC. It encodes CASLPAGEGEQYF.

The CDR3, as DNA: TGTGCCAGCAGCGTAGGATCCGGCAGTCTCCCTTACGAGCAGTACTTC. The encoded protein is CASSVGSGSLPYEQYF. The J gene is TRBJ2-7, the V gene TRBV9; D unresolved. The V end was cut by 0 bases, the J end by 4 bases, with 17 bases between. This CDR3 spans 16 amino acids. The germline CDR1 and CDR2 sequences are SGDLS and YYNGEE.

The J gene is TRBJ1-1, the V gene TRBV7-9, with 9 bases matching TRBD1. Germline CDR1 is SEHNR and CDR2 is FQNEAQ (reference sequence). The V gene end was trimmed by 1 base and the J gene end by 3 bases; junction bases not matched to a gene: 6. CDR3 size: 16 residues. CDR3 coding DNA: TGTGCCAGCAGCTTAGGGGGACAGGGAGGGGACACTGAAGCTTTCTTT. The encoded protein is CASSLGGQGGDTEAFF.

The chain couples TRBV28 to TRBJ2-7; TRBD2 might be the D (5 bases). The CDR3 length is 16 residues. With 4 bases removed from V and 0 bases from J, the gap between germline ends came to 16 bases. In germline, CDR1 is MDHEN, CDR2 SYDVKM. Written as DNA, the CDR3 is TGTGCCAGCAGTTCGGTACTAGTCGAGGTCTCCTACGAGCAGTACTTC. It encodes CASSSVLVEVSYEQYF.

The genes are TRBV6-5 and TRBJ1-2, with D unresolved. The V end was cut by 7 bases, the J end by 4 bases, with 4 bases between. Germline CDR1 MNHEY, CDR2 SVGAGI. The CDR3 length is 10 residues. The CDR3, as DNA: TGTGCCAGCATCCTCTATGGCTACACCTTC. This translates into CASILYGYTF.

The V and J genes are TRBV15 and TRBJ1-2; D is possibly TRBD1 (5 bases). The CDR3 has 15 residues. V lost 0 bases to trimming and J lost 5 bases, with 13 bases between them. Looked up from germline, CDR1 is LNHNV and CDR2 is YYDKDF (reference sequence). The CDR3 nucleotides are TGTGCCACCAGCAGAGATCCAGGGACCTCTTATGGCTACACCTTC. This sequence encodes CATSRDPGTSYGYTF.

For this clone: The junction and the germline gene differ at one end; a read error may be behind it. V usage is TRBV6-1 and J usage is TRBJ1-2; 7 nucleotides align to TRBD1. The length of the CDR3 is 12 residues. Germline CDR1 MNHNS, CDR2 SASEGT. The CDR3 nucleotides are TGTGCCAGCAGTGAATACTCAACAGGGGCCAGCTTC. Amino acids: CASSEYSTGASF.